This TCR beta chain appears in the sequencing data of a study of shared clonotypes between healthy human individuals. Assay: immunoSEQ multiplex PCR; the TCRdb copy retains only in-frame clones and omits some. The sample includes some 380,000 clones, approximately 96% of them seen just once. Both CD45RO+ cells and CCR7-negative CD45RA+ TemRA cells were combined to make up CD8 memory. Details on this clone: What it binds is not known.

This CDR3 comprises 11 residues. Germline CDR1 and CDR2: SNHLY and FYNNEI. V lost 8 bases, J lost 5 bases, and 9 bases lay in between. General study results and limits: Clonotype sharing among donors was thought likely to change with sequencing depth.

Input material: memory CD8+ T cells sorted from blood. Subset described: CD45RO+ cells pooled with CCR7-negative TemRA cells. The clonotype was recovered from a man in his thirties or forties in good health. The chain recombines TRBV2 with TRBJ2-5; D uncertain. Here the CDR3 reads CASSPRETQYF. CDR3 sequence (DNA): TGTGCCAGCTCTCCCCGGGAGACCCAGTACTTC.